The source of this T cell receptor (beta chain) is a study of T cell responses to AZD1222 COVID-19 vaccine. Germline loops: CDR1 SGDLS, CDR2 YYNGEE. The CDR3 length is 16 residues. Between the trimmed V and J ends, which lost 0 bases and 1 base, there was a span of 13 bases. Measured with immunoSEQ multiplex PCR; TCRdb has only the in-frame clones, and not every one. Of roughly 97,000 clones detected, around 89% appear once; the ten largest clones hold 7.5%. Points on this clone: No antigen is known for it.

General study points: Repertoire sampling occurred only after the peak T cell response.

The chain uses TRBV9 and TRBJ1-1, with a tentative D call TRBD1 (5 bases). This TCR was sampled from an adult in good health. Sequenced material: peripheral blood, taken on day 0 of AZD1222 vaccination. The CDR3 nucleotides are TGTGCCAGCAGCGTAGGCGGGGCGGCTGGGAACACTGAAGCTTTCTTT. This sequence encodes CASSVGGAAGNTEAFF.